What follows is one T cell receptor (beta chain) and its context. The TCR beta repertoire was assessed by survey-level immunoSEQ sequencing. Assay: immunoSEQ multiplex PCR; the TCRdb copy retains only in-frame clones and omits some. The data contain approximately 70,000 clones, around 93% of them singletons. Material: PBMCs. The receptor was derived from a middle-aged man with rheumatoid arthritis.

Here the CDR3 reads CASSPLRGLGETQYF. The CDR3 bases are TGTGCCAGCAGCCCGTTACGCGGGTTGGGGGAGACCCAGTACTTC. V is TRBV5-5 and J is TRBJ2-5; D might be TRBD2 (5 bases). Between the trimmed V and J ends, which lost 4 bases and 5 bases, there was a span of 18 bases. The length of the CDR3 is 15 residues. Germline V gene data show CDR1 as SGHKS and CDR2 as YYEKEE (reference sequence).